This T cell receptor (beta chain) was sequenced for a study of tumour-infiltrating T cells in Burkitt lymphoma. Study-level background: Productive clonality predicted overall and progression-free survival.

Using immunoSEQ multiplex PCR, the repertoire was profiled, and TCRdb retains in-frame clones only, with some absent. The sample includes about 7,800 clones, roughly 73% of them seen just once. The sample consisted of tumor tissue. This receptor was taken from a human donor with diffuse large B-cell lymphoma.

CDR3 loop: CAISEGSEETQYF. CDR3 coding DNA: TGTGCCATCAGTGAAGGGTCTGAAGAGACCCAGTACTTC. The genes are TRBV10-3 and TRBJ2-5; D is unresolved. This CDR3 region has 13 residues. Trimming cost V 3 bases and J 3 bases, with 8 bases left between them. Germline V gene lookup returns CDR1 ENHRY and CDR2 SYGVKD.